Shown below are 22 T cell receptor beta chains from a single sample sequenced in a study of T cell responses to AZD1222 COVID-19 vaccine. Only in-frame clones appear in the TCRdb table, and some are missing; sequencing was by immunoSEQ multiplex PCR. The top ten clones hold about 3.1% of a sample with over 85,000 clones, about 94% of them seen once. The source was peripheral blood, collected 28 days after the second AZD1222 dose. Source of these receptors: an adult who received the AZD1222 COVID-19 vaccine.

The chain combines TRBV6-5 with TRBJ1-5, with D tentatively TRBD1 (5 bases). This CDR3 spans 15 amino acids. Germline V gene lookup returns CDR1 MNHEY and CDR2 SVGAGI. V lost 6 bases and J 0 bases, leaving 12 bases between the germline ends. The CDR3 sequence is CASRPTVYSNQPQHF. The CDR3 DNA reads TGTGCCAGCAGACCGACAGTTTATAGCAATCAGCCCCAGCATTTT.

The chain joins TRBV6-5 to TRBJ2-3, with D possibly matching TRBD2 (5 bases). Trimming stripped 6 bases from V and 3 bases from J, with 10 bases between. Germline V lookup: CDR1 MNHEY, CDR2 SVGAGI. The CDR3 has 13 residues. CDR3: CASRGLLTDTQYF. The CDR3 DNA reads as TGTGCCAGCAGAGGACTTTTAACAGATACGCAGTATTTT.

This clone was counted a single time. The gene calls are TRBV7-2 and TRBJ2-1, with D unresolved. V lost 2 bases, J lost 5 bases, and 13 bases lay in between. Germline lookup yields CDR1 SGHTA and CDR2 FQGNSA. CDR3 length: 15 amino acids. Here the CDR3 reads CASSLRYHTDNEQFF. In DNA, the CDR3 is TGTGCCAGCAGCTTAAGGTACCATACCGACAATGAGCAGTTCTTC.

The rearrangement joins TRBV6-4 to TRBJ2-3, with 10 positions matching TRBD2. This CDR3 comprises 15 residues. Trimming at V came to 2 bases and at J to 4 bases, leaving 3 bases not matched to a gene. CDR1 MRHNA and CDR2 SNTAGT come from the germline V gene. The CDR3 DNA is TGTGCCAGCAGTGACGTAGCGGGAGGTCCAGATACGCAGTATTTT. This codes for CASSDVAGGPDTQYF.

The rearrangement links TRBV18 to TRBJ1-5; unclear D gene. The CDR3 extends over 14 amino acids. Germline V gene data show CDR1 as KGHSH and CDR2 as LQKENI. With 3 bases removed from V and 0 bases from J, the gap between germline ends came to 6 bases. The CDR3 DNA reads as TGTGCCAGCTCACCCGGATATAGCAATCAGCCCCAGCATTTT. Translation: CASSPGYSNQPQHF.

CDR3 DNA sequence: TGTGCCATCAGAGCCGACGGCTCCTACAATGAGCAGTTCTTC. It translates to CAIRADGSYNEQFF. The chain recombines TRBV10-3 with TRBJ2-1, with D hard to call. V was trimmed by 6 bases and J by 0 bases, leaving 9 bases between them. The CDR3 spans 14 residues. Germline CDR1 and CDR2: ENHRY and SYGVKD.

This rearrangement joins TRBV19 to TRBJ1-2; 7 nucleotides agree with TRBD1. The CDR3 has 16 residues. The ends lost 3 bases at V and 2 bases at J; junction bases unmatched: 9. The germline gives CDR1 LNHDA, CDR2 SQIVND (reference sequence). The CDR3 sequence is CASSIGRGRENYGYTF. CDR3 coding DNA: TGTGCCAGTAGTATCGGCAGGGGGAGGGAAAACTATGGCTACACCTTC.

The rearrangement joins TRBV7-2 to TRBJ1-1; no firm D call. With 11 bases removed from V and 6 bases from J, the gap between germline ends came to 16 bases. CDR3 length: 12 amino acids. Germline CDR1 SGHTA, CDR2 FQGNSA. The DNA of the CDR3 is TGTGCCCTAGCGGGTGGAGGCGCTGAAGCTTTCTTT. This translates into CALAGGGAEAFF.

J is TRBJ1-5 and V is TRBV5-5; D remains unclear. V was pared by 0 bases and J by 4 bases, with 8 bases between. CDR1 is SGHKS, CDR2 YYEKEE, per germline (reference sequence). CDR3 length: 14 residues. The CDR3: CASSLVADNQPQHF. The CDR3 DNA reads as TGTGCCAGCAGCTTGGTGGCAGATAATCAGCCCCAGCATTTT.

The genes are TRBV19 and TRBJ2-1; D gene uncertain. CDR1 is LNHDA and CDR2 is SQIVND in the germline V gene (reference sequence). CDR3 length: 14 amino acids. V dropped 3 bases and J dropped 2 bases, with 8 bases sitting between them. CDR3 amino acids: CASSIVHAYNEQFF. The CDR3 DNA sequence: TGTGCCAGTAGTATCGTTCATGCCTACAATGAGCAGTTCTTC.

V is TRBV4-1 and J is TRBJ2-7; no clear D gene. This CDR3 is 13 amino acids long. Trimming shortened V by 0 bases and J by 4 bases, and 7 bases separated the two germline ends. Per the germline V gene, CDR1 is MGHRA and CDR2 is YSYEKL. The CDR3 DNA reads TGCGCCAGCAGCCAAGAATTACAGTACGAGCAGTACTTC. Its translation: CASSQELQYEQYF.

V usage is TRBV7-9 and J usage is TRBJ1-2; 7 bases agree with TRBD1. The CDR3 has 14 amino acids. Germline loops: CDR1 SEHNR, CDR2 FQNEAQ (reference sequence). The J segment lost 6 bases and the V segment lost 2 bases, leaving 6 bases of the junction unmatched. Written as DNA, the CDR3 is TGTGCCAGCAGCTTAAGGGGCAGGGGGAATGGCTACACCTTC. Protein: CASSLRGRGNGYTF.

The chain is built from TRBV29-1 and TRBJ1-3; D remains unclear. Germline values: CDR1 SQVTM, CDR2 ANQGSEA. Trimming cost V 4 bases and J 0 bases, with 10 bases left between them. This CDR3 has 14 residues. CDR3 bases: TGCAGCGTTGTACCTAAAAACTCTGGAAACACCATATATTTT. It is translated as CSVVPKNSGNTIYF.

CDR3 amino acids: CASSQTGLGGNEQFF. The CDR3 DNA is TGTGCCAGCAGCCAAACGGGACTAGGTGGCAATGAGCAGTTCTTC. The J gene is TRBJ2-1, the V gene TRBV3-1 (or the pseudogene TRBV3-2), with 8 bases fitting TRBD2. The CDR3 length is 15 residues. Trimming cost V 2 bases and J 6 bases; bases outside gene matches: 6. Germline V gene lookup returns CDR1 LGHDT and CDR2 YNNKEL (reference sequence).

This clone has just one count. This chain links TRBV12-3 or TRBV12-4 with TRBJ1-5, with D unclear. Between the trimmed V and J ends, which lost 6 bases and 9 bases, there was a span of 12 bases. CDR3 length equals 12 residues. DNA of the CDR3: TGTGCCAGCAGCCCCCCGGGCGGGCCCCAGCATTTT. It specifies CASSPPGGPQHF.

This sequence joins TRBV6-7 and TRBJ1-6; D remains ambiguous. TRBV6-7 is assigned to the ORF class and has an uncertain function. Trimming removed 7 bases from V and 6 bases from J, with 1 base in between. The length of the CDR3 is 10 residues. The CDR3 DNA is TGTGCCAGCATTAATTCACCCCTCCACTTT. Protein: CASINSPLHF.

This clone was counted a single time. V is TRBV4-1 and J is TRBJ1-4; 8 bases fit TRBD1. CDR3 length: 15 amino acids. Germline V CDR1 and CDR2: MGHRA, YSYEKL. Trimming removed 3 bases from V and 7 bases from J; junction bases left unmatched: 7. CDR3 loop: CASSHQGAKGEKLFF. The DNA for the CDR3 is TGCGCCAGCAGCCATCAGGGGGCGAAGGGTGAAAAACTGTTTTTT.

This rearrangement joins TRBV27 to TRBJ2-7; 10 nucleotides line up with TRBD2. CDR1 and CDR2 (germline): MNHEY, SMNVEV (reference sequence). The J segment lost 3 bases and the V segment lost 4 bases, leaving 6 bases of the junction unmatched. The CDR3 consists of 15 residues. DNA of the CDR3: TGTGCCAGCAGTTCCTGGACTAGCGGATACTACGAGCAGTACTTC. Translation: CASSSWTSGYYEQYF.

CDR3 nucleotide sequence: TGTGCCAGCAGCCAAGACAGGGGGCGAAATACGCAGTATTTT. Encoded protein: CASSQDRGRNTQYF. The J gene is TRBJ2-3, the V gene TRBV4-2; TRBD1 agrees at 8 bases. The CDR3 contains 14 residues. Per the germline V gene, CDR1 is LGHNA and CDR2 is YNFKEQ. Trimming took 0 bases from V and 7 from J; bases not matched to a gene: 3.

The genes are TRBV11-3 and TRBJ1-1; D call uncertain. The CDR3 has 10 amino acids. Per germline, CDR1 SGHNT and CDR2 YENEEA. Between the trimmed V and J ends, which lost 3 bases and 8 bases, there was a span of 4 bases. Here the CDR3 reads CASSLGEAFF. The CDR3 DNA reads TGTGCCAGCAGCTTGGGCGAAGCTTTCTTT.

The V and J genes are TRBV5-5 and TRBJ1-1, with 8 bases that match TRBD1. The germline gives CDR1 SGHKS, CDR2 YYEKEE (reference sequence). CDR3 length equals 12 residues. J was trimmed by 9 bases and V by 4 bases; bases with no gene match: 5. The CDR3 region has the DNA TGTGCCAGCAGCCCGGACAGGGAAAAAGCTTTCTTT. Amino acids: CASSPDREKAFF.

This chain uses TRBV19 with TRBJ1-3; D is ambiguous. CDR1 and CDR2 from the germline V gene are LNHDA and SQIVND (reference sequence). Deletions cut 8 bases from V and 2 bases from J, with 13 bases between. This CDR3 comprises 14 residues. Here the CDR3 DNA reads TGTGCCAGTGGCGGTCGGGGAACTGGAAACACCATATATTTT. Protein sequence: CASGGRGTGNTIYF.